The sample holds a few counts of the clone carrying this T cell receptor beta chain. The antigen remains unidentified. In the PCR, 60 Vbeta and 13 Jbeta primers were used. Sequencing used immunoSEQ multiplex PCR; TCRdb keeps in-frame clones, though not all of them. The data contain 95,000 to 150,000 clones, roughly 15% of them singletons. The data stem from a study of cytomegalovirus exposure and HLA in healthy donors. Germline V lookup: CDR1 SNHLY, CDR2 FYNNEI. The CDR3 extends over 15 amino acids. The ends lost 6 bases at V and 10 bases at J; junction bases unmatched: 12. Overall study results and limits: Across all donors, roughly uniform sequencing depth was an assumption of the presence/absence analyses.

Sequencing input: PBMCs. The clonotype was recovered from a woman between 18 and 30 years old in good health and CMV-seronegative. The chain is built from TRBV2 and TRBJ2-1; 10 positions agree with TRBD2. The CDR3 bases are TGTGCCAGCAGCTCGTCCAGCGGGGGGGCAGGGGAGCAGTTCTTC. It codes for CASSSSSGGAGEQFF.